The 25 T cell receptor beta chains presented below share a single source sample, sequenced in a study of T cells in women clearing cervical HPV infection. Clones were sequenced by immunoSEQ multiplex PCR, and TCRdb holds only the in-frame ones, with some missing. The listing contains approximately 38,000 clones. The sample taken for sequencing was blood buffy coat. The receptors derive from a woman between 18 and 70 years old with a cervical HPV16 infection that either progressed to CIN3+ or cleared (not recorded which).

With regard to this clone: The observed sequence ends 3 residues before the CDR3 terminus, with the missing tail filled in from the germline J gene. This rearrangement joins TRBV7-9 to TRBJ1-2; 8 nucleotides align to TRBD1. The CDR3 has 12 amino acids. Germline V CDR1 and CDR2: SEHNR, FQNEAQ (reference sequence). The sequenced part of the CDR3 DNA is TGTGCCAGCAGGAAGACAGGGGACGGC. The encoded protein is CASRKTGDG. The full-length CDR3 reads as CASRKTGDGYTF.

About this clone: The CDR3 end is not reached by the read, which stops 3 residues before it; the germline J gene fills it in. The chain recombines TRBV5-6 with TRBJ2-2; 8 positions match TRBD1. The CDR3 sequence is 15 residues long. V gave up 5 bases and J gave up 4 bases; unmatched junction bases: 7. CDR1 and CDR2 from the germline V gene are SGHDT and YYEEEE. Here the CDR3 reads CASRSGTGRTGELFF. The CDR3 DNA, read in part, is TGTGCCAGCAGGTCCGGGACAGGTCGCACCGGGGAG.

CDR3 protein: CASSDRGLRPGELFF. The CDR3 bases that were read are TGTGCCAGCAGCGACAGGGGGCTGAGACCCGGGGAG. The rearrangement uses TRBV6-2 or TRBV6-3 and TRBJ2-2; TRBD1 matches 10 bases. Read data end 3 residues before the CDR3 end; the end is taken from the germline J gene. The V segment lost 6 bases and the J segment 6 bases; nucleotides outside the gene matches: 7. Germline assignment: CDR1 MNHEY and CDR2 SVGEGT. The CDR3 covers 15 residues.

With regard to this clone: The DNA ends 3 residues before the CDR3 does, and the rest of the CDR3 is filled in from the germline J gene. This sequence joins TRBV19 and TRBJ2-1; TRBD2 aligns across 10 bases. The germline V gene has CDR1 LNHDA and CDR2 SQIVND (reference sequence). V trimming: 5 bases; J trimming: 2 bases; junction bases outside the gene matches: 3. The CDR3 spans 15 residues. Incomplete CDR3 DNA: TGTGCCAGTAGTCTCCTAGCGGGGGCCTACAATGAG. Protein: CASSLLAGAYNE. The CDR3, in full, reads CASSLLAGAYNEQFF.

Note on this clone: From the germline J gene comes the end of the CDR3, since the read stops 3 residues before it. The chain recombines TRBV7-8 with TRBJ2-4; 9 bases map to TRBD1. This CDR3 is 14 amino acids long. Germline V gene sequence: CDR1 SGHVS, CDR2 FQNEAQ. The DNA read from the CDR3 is TGTGCCAGCAGCTCGGGGGGACAGGGTTATGGT. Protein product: CASSSGGQGYG. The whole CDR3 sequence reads CASSSGGQGYGQYF.

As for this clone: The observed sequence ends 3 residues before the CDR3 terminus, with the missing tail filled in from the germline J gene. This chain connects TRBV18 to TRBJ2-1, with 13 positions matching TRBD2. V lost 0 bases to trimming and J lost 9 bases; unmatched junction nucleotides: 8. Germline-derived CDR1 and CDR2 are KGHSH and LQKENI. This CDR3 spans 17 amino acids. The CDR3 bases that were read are TGTGCCAGCTCACCACCCCCACTAGCGGGGGGGCAGAGTGAG. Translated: CASSPPPLAGGQSE. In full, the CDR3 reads CASSPPPLAGGQSEQFF.

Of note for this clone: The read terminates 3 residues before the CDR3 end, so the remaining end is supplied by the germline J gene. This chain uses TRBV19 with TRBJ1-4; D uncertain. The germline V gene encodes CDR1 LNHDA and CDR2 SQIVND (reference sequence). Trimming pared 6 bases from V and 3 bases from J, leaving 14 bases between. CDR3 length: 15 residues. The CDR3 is CASRIARYSNEKLFF. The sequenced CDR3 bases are TGTGCCAGTAGGATCGCGCGATACTCTAATGAAAAA. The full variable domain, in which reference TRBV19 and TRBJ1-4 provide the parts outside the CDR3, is DGGITQSPKYLFRKEGQNVTLSCEQNLNHDAMYWYRQDPGQGLRLIYYSQIVNDFQKGDIAEGYSVSREKKESFPLTVTSAQKNPTAFYLCASRIARYSNEKLFFGSGTQLSVL.

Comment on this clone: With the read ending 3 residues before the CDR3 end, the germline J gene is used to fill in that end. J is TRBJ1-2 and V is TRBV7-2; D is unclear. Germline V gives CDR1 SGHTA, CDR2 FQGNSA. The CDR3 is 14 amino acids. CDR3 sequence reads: CASSPTSGRYDYTF. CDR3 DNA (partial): TGTGCCAGCAGCCCTACTAGCGGGAGGTACGAC.

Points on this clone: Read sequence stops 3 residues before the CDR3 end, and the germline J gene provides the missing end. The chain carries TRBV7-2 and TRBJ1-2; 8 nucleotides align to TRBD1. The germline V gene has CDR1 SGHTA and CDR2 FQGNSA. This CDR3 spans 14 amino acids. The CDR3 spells CASSSGQAPADYTF. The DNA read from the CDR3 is TGTGCCAGCAGCTCGGGACAGGCCCCGGCCGAC.

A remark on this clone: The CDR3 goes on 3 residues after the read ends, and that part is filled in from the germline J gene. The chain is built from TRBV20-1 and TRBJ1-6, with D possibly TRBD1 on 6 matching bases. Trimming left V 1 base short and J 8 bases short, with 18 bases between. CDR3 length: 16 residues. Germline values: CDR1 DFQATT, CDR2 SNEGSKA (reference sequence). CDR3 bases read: TGCAGTGCTAGAGCTTCAGGGGCGCAGTTCTATTCACCC. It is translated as CSARASGAQFYSP. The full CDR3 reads CSARASGAQFYSPLHF.

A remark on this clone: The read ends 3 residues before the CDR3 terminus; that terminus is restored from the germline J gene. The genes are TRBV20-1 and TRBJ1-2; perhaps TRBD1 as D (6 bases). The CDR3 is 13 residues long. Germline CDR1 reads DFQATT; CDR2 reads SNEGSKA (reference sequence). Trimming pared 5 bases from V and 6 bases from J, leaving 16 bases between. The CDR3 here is CSAASTGRDGYTF. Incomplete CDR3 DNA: TGCAGTGCTGCGTCAACAGGGAGGGATGGC.

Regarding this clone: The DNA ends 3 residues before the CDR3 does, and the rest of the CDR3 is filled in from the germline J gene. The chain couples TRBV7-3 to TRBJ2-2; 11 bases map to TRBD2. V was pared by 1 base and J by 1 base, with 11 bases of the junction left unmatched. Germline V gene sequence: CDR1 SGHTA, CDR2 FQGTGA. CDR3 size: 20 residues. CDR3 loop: CASSLRIWLAGGLNTGELFF. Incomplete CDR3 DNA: TGTGCCAGCAGCTTAAGGATATGGCTAGCGGGGGGCCTGAACACCGGGGAG.

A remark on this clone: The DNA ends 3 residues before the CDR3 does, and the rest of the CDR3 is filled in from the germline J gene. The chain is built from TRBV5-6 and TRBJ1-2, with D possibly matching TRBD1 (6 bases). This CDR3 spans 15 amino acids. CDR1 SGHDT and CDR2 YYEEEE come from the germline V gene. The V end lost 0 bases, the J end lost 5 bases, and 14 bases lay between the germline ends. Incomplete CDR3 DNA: TGTGCCAGCAGCTTGGCCGGGACAAGGGCTTATGGC. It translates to CASSLAGTRAYG. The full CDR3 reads CASSLAGTRAYGYTF.

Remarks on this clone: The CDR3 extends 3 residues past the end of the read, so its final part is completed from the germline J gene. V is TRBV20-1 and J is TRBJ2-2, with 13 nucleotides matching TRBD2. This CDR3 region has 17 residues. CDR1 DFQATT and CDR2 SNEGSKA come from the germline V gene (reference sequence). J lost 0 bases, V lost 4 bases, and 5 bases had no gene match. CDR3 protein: CSAIHGTSGANTGELFF. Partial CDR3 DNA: TGCAGTGCTATTCACGGGACTAGCGGGGCGAACACCGGGGAG.

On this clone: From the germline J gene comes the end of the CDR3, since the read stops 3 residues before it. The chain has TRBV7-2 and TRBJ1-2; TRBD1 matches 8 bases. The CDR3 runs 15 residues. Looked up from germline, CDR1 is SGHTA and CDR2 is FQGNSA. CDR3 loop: CASSLRQGPSYDYTF. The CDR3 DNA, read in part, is TGTGCCAGCAGCCTCAGACAGGGGCCTTCCTACGAC.

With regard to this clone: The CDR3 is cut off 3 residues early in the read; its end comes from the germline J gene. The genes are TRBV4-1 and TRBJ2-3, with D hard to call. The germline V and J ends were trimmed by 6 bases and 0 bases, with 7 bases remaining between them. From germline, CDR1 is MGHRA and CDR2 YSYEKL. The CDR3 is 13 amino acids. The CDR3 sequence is CASRTPSTDTQYF. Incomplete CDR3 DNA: TGCGCCAGCAGAACACCCAGCACAGATACG.

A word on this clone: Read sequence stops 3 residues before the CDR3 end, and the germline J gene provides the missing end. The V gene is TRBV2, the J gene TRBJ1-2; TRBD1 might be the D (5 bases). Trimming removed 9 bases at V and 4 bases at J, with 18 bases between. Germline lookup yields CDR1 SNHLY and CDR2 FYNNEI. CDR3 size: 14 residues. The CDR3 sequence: CARRNLRGAYGYTF. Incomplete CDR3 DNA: TGTGCCAGACGTAACCTAAGGGGAGCCTATGGC.

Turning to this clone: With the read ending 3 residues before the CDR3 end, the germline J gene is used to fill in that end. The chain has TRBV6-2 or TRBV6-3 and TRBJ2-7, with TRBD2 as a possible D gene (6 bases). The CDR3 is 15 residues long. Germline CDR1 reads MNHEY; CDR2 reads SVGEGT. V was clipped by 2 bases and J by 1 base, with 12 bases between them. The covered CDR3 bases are TGTGCCAGCAGTTACCTACTTCGGGGGTCCTACGAG. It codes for CASSYLLRGSYE. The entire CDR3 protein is CASSYLLRGSYEQYF.

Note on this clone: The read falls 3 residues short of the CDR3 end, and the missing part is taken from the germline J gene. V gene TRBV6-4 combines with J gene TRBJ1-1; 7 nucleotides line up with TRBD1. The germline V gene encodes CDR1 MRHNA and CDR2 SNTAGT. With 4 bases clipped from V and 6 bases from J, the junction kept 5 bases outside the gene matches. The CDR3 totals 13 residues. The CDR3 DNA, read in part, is TGTGCCAGCAGTGTAAGCGGACAGGCTGAA. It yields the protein CASSVSGQAE. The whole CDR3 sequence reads CASSVSGQAEAFF.

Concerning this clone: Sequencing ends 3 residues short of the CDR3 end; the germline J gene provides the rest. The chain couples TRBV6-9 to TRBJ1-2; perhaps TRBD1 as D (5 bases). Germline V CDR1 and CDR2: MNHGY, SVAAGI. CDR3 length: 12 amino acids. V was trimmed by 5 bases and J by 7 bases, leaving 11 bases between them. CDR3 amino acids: CASSGLRGGYTF. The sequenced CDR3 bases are TGTGCCAGCAGTGGGTTGAGGGGTGGC.

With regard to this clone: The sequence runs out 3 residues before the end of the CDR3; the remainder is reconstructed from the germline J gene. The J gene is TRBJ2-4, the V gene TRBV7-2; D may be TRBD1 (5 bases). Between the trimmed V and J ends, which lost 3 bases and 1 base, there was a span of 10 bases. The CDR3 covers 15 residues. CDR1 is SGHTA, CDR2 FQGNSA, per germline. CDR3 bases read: TGTGCCAGCAGCTTGGGGCCGACGGCCAAAAACATT. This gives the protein CASSLGPTAKNI. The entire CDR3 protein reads CASSLGPTAKNIQYF.

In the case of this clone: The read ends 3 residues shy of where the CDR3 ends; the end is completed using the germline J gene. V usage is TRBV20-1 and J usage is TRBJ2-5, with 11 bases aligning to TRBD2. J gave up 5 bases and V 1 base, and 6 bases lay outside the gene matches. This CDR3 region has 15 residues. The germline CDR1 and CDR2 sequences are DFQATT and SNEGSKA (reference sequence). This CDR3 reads CSARVASGGLETQYF. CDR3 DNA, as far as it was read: TGCAGTGCTAGAGTTGCTAGCGGGGGGTTGGAGACC.

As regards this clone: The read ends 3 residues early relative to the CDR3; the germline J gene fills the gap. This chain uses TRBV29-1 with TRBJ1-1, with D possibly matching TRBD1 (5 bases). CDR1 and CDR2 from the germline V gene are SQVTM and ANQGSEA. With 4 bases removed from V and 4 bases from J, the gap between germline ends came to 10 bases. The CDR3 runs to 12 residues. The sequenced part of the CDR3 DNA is TGCAGCGTTGGGACCGGGGGCACTGAA. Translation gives CSVGTGGTE. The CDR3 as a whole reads CSVGTGGTEAFF.

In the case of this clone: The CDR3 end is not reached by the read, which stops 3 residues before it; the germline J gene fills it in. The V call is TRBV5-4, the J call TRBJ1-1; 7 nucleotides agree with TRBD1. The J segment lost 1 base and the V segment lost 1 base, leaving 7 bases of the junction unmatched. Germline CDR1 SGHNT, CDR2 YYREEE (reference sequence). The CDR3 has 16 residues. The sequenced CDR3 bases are TGTGCCAGCAGCTTGATCGCAGGGGGAACGAACACTGAA. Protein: CASSLIAGGTNTE. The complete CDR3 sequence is CASSLIAGGTNTEAFF.

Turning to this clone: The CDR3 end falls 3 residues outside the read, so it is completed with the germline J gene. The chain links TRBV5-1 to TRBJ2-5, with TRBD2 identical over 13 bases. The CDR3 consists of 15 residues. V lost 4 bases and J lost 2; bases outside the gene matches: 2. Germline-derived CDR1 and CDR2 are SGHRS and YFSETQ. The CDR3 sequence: CASSQGLAGQETQYF. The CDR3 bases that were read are TGCGCCAGCAGCCAGGGACTAGCGGGGCAAGAGACC.